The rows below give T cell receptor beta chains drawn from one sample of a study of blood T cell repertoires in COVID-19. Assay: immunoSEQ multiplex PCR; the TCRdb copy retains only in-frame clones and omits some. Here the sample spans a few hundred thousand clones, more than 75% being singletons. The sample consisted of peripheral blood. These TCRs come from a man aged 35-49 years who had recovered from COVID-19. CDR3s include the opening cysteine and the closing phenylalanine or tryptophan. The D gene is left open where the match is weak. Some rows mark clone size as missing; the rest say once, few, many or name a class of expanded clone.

CDR3: CASSSGQGARGYTF
DNA: TGTGCCAGCAGTTCCGGACAGGGGGCTCGAGGCTACACCTTC
V: TRBV5-8
D: TRBD1
J: TRBJ1-2
size: .

CDR3: CASRGRGQWGYEQYF
DNA: TGTGCCAGCAGAGGACGTGGACAGTGGGGATACGAGCAGTACTTC
V: TRBV11-2
D: .
J: TRBJ2-7
size: .

CDR3: CASTRVSSYNSPLHF
DNA: TGTGCCAGCACGAGAGTTAGCTCCTATAATTCACCCCTCCACTTT
V: TRBV6-5
D: .
J: TRBJ1-6
size: once

CDR3: CASSLGGTGFDYGYTF
DNA: TGTGCCAGCAGCTTGGGAGGGACAGGGTTTGACTATGGCTACACCTTC
V: TRBV5-6
D: TRBD1
J: TRBJ1-2
size: .

CDR3: CASSDKRPTGVSTNEKLFF
DNA: TGTGCCAGCAGTGATAAGAGACCTACAGGGGTATCAACTAATGAAAAACTGTTTTTT
V: TRBV6-4
D: TRBD1
J: TRBJ1-4
size: .

CDR3: CASSTTGNTEAFF
DNA: TGTGCCAGCTCAACAACAGGGAACACTGAAGCTTTCTTT
V: TRBV18
D: .
J: TRBJ1-1
size: .

CDR3: CASSLGGGPRWEQYF
DNA: TGTGCCAGCAGCTTAGGGGGGGGCCCCCGATGGGAGCAGTACTTC
V: TRBV7-2
D: .
J: TRBJ2-7
size: once

CDR3: CASSSLRGGADTQYF
DNA: TGCGCCAGCAGCTCCTTGAGAGGGGGGGCAGATACGCAGTATTTT
V: TRBV5-1
D: .
J: TRBJ2-3
size: .

CDR3: CASSVGLAGAWFF
DNA: TGTGCCAGCAGTGTGGGACTAGCGGGAGCATGGTTCTTC
V: TRBV2
D: TRBD2
J: TRBJ2-1
size: .

CDR3: CASSLDTLVDHDGQFF
DNA: TGTGCCAGCAGCTTAGATACACTAGTTGACCACGATGGGCAGTTCTTC
V: TRBV7-2
D: .
J: TRBJ2-1
size: .

CDR3: CASSLIDRAIYEQYF
DNA: TGCGCCAGCAGCTTGATCGACAGGGCGATCTACGAGCAGTACTTC
V: TRBV5-1
D: TRBD1
J: TRBJ2-7
size: .

CDR3: CASSQLRTSGGRGDTQYF
DNA: TGTGCCAGCAGCCAACTCCGGACTAGCGGGGGGCGAGGAGATACGCAGTATTTT
V: TRBV7-2
D: TRBD2
J: TRBJ2-3
size: .

CDR3: CASSLVLANEQFF
DNA: TGTGCCAGCAGCTTAGTCCTAGCGAATGAGCAGTTCTTC
V: TRBV7-8
D: .
J: TRBJ2-1
size: once

CDR3: CASSERYSYEQYF
DNA: TGTGCCAGCAGTGAGAGATACAGCTACGAGCAGTACTTC
V: TRBV2
D: .
J: TRBJ2-7
size: few

CDR3: CAISERAGIETQYF
DNA: TGTGCCATCAGTGAAAGAGCGGGAATAGAGACCCAGTACTTC
V: TRBV10-3
D: TRBD2
J: TRBJ2-5
size: .

CDR3: CASSLDRRSGAQYF
DNA: TGTGCCAGCAGCTTAGATCGTCGTAGCGGGGCCCAGTACTTC
V: TRBV11-2
D: TRBD2
J: TRBJ2-5
size: .

CDR3: CASSKTGATEPQHF
DNA: TGTGCCAGTAGTAAAACAGGGGCCACGGAGCCCCAGCATTTT
V: TRBV19
D: TRBD1
J: TRBJ1-5
size: .

CDR3: CASSSIPDRVYNSPLHF
DNA: TGCGCCAGCAGCTCGATACCGGACAGGGTCTATAATTCACCCCTCCACTTT
V: TRBV5-1
D: TRBD1
J: TRBJ1-6
size: .

CDR3: CASYIAGTNTGELFF
DNA: TGTGCCAGTTATATAGCGGGGACGAACACCGGGGAGCTGTTTTTT
V: TRBV6-5
D: TRBD2
J: TRBJ2-2
size: .

CDR3: CASSLVLAGSEQYF
DNA: TGTGCCAGCAGCTTGGTTCTAGCGGGGTCCGAGCAGTACTTC
V: TRBV5-6
D: TRBD2
J: TRBJ2-7
size: .

CDR3: CASSQASGAQGYTF
DNA: TGTGCCAGCAGCCAAGCTTCTGGAGCTCAAGGCTACACCTTC
V: TRBV4-2
D: .
J: TRBJ1-2
size: .

CDR3: CASSSSLGYTIYF
DNA: TGTGCCAGCAGCTCCTCTCTCGGGTACACCATATATTTT
V: TRBV7-2
D: .
J: TRBJ1-3
size: .

CDR3: CASSQRTGRHEQYF
DNA: TGTGCCAGCAGTCAGCGGACAGGGCGCCACGAGCAGTACTTC
V: TRBV28
D: TRBD1
J: TRBJ2-7
size: few

CDR3: CASRLRGLAGNEQFF
DNA: TGTGCCAGCAGGCTACGGGGACTAGCAGGTAATGAGCAGTTCTTC
V: TRBV2
D: TRBD2
J: TRBJ2-1
size: .

CDR3: CAISTGLVNTEAFF
DNA: TGCGCCATCTCGACAGGGCTGGTGAACACTGAAGCTTTCTTT
V: TRBV10-2
D: TRBD1
J: TRBJ1-1
size: .

CDR3: CAWSVAGRSPDTQYF
DNA: TGTGCCTGGAGTGTTGCAGGGAGGAGTCCAGATACGCAGTATTTT
V: TRBV30
D: .
J: TRBJ2-3
size: .

CDR3: CASSLLAGGTDTQYF
DNA: TGTGCCAGCAGCTTACTAGCGGGGGGAACGGATACGCAGTATTTT
V: TRBV7-8
D: TRBD2
J: TRBJ2-3
size: .

CDR3: CATSISGSSYEQYF
DNA: TGTGCCACTTCTATTAGCGGAAGCTCCTACGAGCAGTACTTC
V: TRBV2
D: .
J: TRBJ2-7
size: .

CDR3: CASSRGGSNQPQHF
DNA: TGTGCCAGCAGCCGGGGGGGGAGCAATCAGCCCCAGCATTTT
V: TRBV6-2/TRBV6-3
D: .
J: TRBJ1-5
size: once

CDR3: CASSKNRDSNQPQHF
DNA: TGTGCCAGCAGTAAAAACAGGGACAGCAATCAGCCCCAGCATTTT
V: TRBV6-5
D: .
J: TRBJ1-5
size: .

CDR3: CASSQTGSVYF
DNA: TGTGCCAGCAGCCAGACAGGGAGCGTGTACTTC
V: TRBV3-1/TRBV3-2
D: TRBD1
J: TRBJ2-7
size: .

CDR3: CASSFGNEQFF
DNA: TGTGCCAGCAGCTTCGGGAATGAGCAGTTCTTC
V: TRBV5-6
D: .
J: TRBJ2-1
size: .

CDR3: CASSPGGHYEQYF
DNA: TGTGCCAGCTCTCCGGGCGGGCACTACGAGCAGTACTTC
V: TRBV9
D: .
J: TRBJ2-7
size: once

CDR3: CASSPLADQETQYF
DNA: TGTGCCAGCTCACCGTTAGCGGACCAAGAGACCCAGTACTTC
V: TRBV18
D: .
J: TRBJ2-5
size: .

CDR3: CASSPTGNEQFF
DNA: TGTGCCAGCAGTCCGACAGGGAATGAGCAGTTCTTC
V: TRBV6-5
D: TRBD1
J: TRBJ2-1
size: .

CDR3: CARRRSDGYTF
DNA: TGTGCCAGACGGAGGTCCGATGGCTACACCTTC
V: TRBV2
D: .
J: TRBJ1-2
size: .

CDR3: CASSWPTDTQYF
DNA: TGCGCCAGCAGCTGGCCCACAGATACGCAGTATTTT
V: TRBV5-1
D: .
J: TRBJ2-3
size: .

CDR3: CAWSVWRGTQYF
DNA: TGTGCCTGGAGTGTTTGGAGGGGTACGCAGTATTTT
V: TRBV30
D: .
J: TRBJ2-3
size: .

CDR3: CASSPQGPNLDEQYF
DNA: TGTGCCAGCAGCCCCCAGGGGCCTAATTTGGACGAGCAGTACTTC
V: TRBV6-6
D: .
J: TRBJ2-7
size: many

CDR3: CASSYQDSSETLHF
DNA: TGTGCCAGCAGTTACCAGGACAGCTCGGAAACCCTCCACTTT
V: TRBV2
D: .
J: TRBJ1-6
size: .

CDR3: CASSLTPVAGFIGNEQFF
DNA: TGTGCCAGCAGTCTCACCCCTGTGGCCGGGTTCATTGGAAATGAGCAGTTCTTC
V: TRBV13
D: .
J: TRBJ2-1
size: .

CDR3: CATGVRYNEQFF
DNA: TGTGCTACGGGAGTCCGCTACAATGAGCAGTTCTTC
V: TRBV12-3/TRBV12-4
D: .
J: TRBJ2-1
size: .

CDR3: CASSLMGTPKETQYF
DNA: TGTGCCAGCAGCTTAATGGGGACTCCGAAAGAGACCCAGTACTTC
V: TRBV27
D: .
J: TRBJ2-5
size: once

CDR3: CASLDQNTGELFF
DNA: TGTGCCAGCCTAGACCAAAACACCGGGGAGCTGTTTTTT
V: TRBV25-1
D: .
J: TRBJ2-2
size: few

CDR3: CASRDIISGNTIYF
DNA: TGCGCCAGCAGGGACATTATCTCTGGAAACACCATATATTTT
V: TRBV10-2
D: .
J: TRBJ1-3
size: .

CDR3: CASSIGSSGVNTGELFF
DNA: TGTGCCAGTAGTATCGGGTCTAGCGGGGTGAACACCGGGGAGCTGTTTTTT
V: TRBV19
D: TRBD2
J: TRBJ2-2
size: .

CDR3: CASSVGDRGSPYGYTF
DNA: TGTGCCAGCAGCGTAGGGGACAGGGGTTCTCCCTATGGCTACACCTTC
V: TRBV9
D: TRBD1
J: TRBJ1-2
size: .

CDR3: CASSLELRGYTF
DNA: TGTGCCAGCAGTTTAGAGCTGCGCGGCTACACCTTC
V: TRBV12-3/TRBV12-4
D: .
J: TRBJ1-2
size: .

CDR3: CASARSGQGLTDTQYF
DNA: TGCGCCTCAGCACGGTCAGGACAGGGTTTGACAGATACGCAGTATTTT
V: TRBV5-1
D: TRBD1
J: TRBJ2-3
size: once

CDR3: CASSRTGVKAVQPQHF
DNA: TGTGCCAGCAGCCGAACAGGGGTGAAAGCTGTACAGCCCCAGCATTTT
V: TRBV5-6
D: TRBD1
J: TRBJ1-5
size: .

CDR3: CASSLWAGVGAFF
DNA: TGTGCCAGCAGTTTATGGGCAGGGGTGGGAGCTTTCTTT
V: TRBV27
D: .
J: TRBJ1-1
size: once

CDR3: CAWGTGVNEQFF
DNA: TGTGCTTGGGGGACAGGGGTCAATGAGCAGTTCTTC
V: TRBV30
D: TRBD1
J: TRBJ2-1
size: .

CDR3: CASSLTPTGSGNTIYF
DNA: TGTGCCAGCAGCTTAACCCCCACGGGCTCTGGAAACACCATATATTTT
V: TRBV7-9
D: .
J: TRBJ1-3
size: .